These 9 T cell receptor beta chains were sequenced from one sample in a study of blood T cell repertoires in COVID-19. Sequenced by immunoSEQ multiplex PCR; TCRdb stores in-frame clones only, minus some. The sample lists around 250,000 clones, 75% to 90% occurring once. The sequenced material came from peripheral blood. The receptors originated from a woman in her twenties or thirties with active or convalescent COVID-19.

The chain uses TRBV19 and TRBJ1-1; a weak D match, TRBD1 (6 bases). The germline CDR1 and CDR2 sequences are LNHDA and SQIVND (reference sequence). The CDR3 sequence is 17 residues long. V was trimmed by 4 bases and J by 1 base, leaving 19 bases between them. In DNA form, the CDR3 reads TGTGCCAGTAGTACAACGTCATACAGGGCTACGAACACTGAAGCTTTCTTT. Protein sequence: CASSTTSYRATNTEAFF.

V usage is TRBV24-1 and J usage is TRBJ2-2; 7 nucleotides align to TRBD1. Trimming took 6 bases from V and 2 from J; bases not matched to a gene: 2. There are 14 residues in the CDR3. Germline CDR1 KGHDR, CDR2 SFDVKD. As DNA, the CDR3 is TGTGCCACCAGTCCAGGGGGAAACACCGGGGAGCTGTTTTTT. It is translated as CATSPGGNTGELFF.

Here the CDR3 DNA reads TGTGCCAGCAGACCCGACAGGGGTCGGAGCACTGAAGCTTTCTTT. It specifies CASRPDRGRSTEAFF. This chain joins TRBV25-1 and TRBJ1-1; 8 positions match TRBD1. The CDR3 has 15 residues. The germline gives CDR1 MGHDK, CDR2 SYGVNS. V lost 6 bases to trimming and J lost 4 bases; unmatched junction nucleotides: 10. The full variable domain, rest sourced from reference TRBV25-1 and TRBJ1-1, is EADIYQTPRYLVIGTGKKITLECSQTMGHDKMYWYQQDPGMELHLIHYSYGVNSTEKGDLSSESTVSRIRTEHFPLTLESARPSHTSQYLCASRPDRGRSTEAFFGQGTRLTVV.

This clone has just one count. The chain employs TRBV18 and TRBJ1-1; 7 bases map to TRBD1. The V segment lost 3 bases and the J segment 6 bases; nucleotides outside the gene matches: 7. The CDR3 extends over 14 amino acids. Looked up from germline, CDR1 is KGHSH and CDR2 is LQKENI. The CDR3 is CASSPVRGRPEAFF. The CDR3 DNA reads as TGTGCCAGCTCACCGGTGAGGGGGCGTCCTGAAGCTTTCTTT.

This clone was detected only once. V usage is TRBV7-9 and J usage is TRBJ2-5, with TRBD2 matching 12 bases. Trimming took 10 bases from V and 5 from J; bases not matched to a gene: 8. CDR3 length equals 14 residues. The germline V gene has CDR1 SEHNR and CDR2 FQNEAQ (reference sequence). The DNA for the CDR3 is TGTGCCATCCCTAGCGGGGGGGCAGGGGAGACCCAGTACTTC. It encodes CAIPSGGAGETQYF.

This sequence joins TRBV2 and TRBJ2-5, with D perhaps TRBD2 (6 bases). The CDR3 runs to 13 residues. The V gene lost 7 bases and the J gene lost 9 bases, with 18 bases spanning the gap. Germline lookup yields CDR1 SNHLY and CDR2 FYNNEI. CDR3 loop: CASTIGLPGAQYF. As DNA, the CDR3 is TGTGCCAGCACCATAGGACTCCCGGGGGCCCAGTACTTC.

This chain connects TRBV9 to TRBJ2-5; 9 bases agree with TRBD1. CDR1 is SGDLS, CDR2 YYNGEE, per germline. The V segment lost 1 base and the J segment 3 bases; nucleotides outside the gene matches: 7. The CDR3 is made up of 16 amino acids. Here the CDR3 reads CASSVKDRGSEETQYF. For the CDR3, the DNA is TGTGCCAGCAGCGTAAAAGACAGGGGGTCGGAAGAGACCCAGTACTTC.

The gene calls are TRBV2 and TRBJ2-7; a weak D match, TRBD1 (6 bases). Trimming took off 4 bases at V and 5 bases at J, with 15 bases between the two ends. Per germline, CDR1 SNHLY and CDR2 FYNNEI. The CDR3 is 14 amino acids. CDR3 nucleotide sequence: TGTGCCAGCAGTGTACAGCTGGGGGCTCACGAGCAGTACTTC. Its translation is CASSVQLGAHEQYF.

This rearrangement joins TRBV11-2 to TRBJ2-5; a possible D gene is TRBD1 (6 bases). The V gene's germline CDR1 is SGHAT and CDR2 FQNNGV. The CDR3 is 13 amino acids. Trimming removed 1 base from V and 4 bases from J, with 7 bases in between. CDR3 region: CASSLVGGETQYF. The CDR3, as DNA: TGTGCCAGCAGCTTAGTAGGGGGAGAGACCCAGTACTTC. The entire variable domain, with the rest obtained from reference TRBV11-2 and TRBJ2-5, is as follows: EAGVAQSPRYKIIEKRQSVAFWCNPISGHATLYWYQQILGQGPKLLIQFQNNGVVDDSQLPKDRFSAERLKGVDSTLKIQPAKLEDSAVYLCASSLVGGETQYFGPGTRLLVL.